A selection of T cell receptor beta chains follows, all from one sample in a study of CD8 T cells in Susac syndrome. Each CDR3 protein gets one entry after TCRdb re-called the immunoSEQ multiplex PCR reads with MiXCR. This sample has about 130,000 distinct CDR3 sequences; roughly 89% occur once, and the top ten carry under 0.25%. The source material was CD8+ T cells from PBMCs. All receptors derive from a human donor with multiple sclerosis. Each CDR3 is given with its conserved first and last residue. A D gene is named only where the DNA matches it firmly. The size entry is marked missing in some rows and otherwise reads once, few, many or a size class.

CDR3aa: CASSYGGSGELFF
CDR3nt: TGTGCCAGCAGTTACGGGGGTTCCGGGGAGCTGTTTTTT
j_gene: TRBJ2-2
abundance: -
d_gene: -
v_gene: TRBV6-5

CDR3aa: CASSEGGLGYNEQFF
CDR3nt: TGTGCCAGCAGCGAGGGGGGACTGGGCTACAATGAGCAGTTCTTC
j_gene: TRBJ2-1
abundance: -
d_gene: -
v_gene: TRBV7-9

CDR3aa: CASNSLAASRGELFF
CDR3nt: TGCGCCAGCAACTCACTAGCGGCAAGTCGAGGGGAGCTGTTTTTT
j_gene: TRBJ2-2
abundance: -
d_gene: TRBD2
v_gene: TRBV10-2

CDR3aa: CASSLMYNEQFF
CDR3nt: TGTGCCAGCAGTTTAATGTACAATGAGCAGTTCTTC
j_gene: TRBJ2-1
abundance: -
d_gene: -
v_gene: TRBV12-3/TRBV12-4

CDR3aa: CASSLSGSSYEQYF
CDR3nt: TGTGCCAGCAGTCTTAGCGGGAGTTCCTACGAGCAGTACTTC
j_gene: TRBJ2-7
abundance: -
d_gene: TRBD2
v_gene: TRBV27

CDR3aa: CATTTTSSYNEQFF
CDR3nt: TGTGCCACCACCACCACGAGCTCCTACAATGAGCAGTTCTTC
j_gene: TRBJ2-1
abundance: -
d_gene: -
v_gene: TRBV6-2/TRBV6-3

CDR3aa: CASSIRGLQTEAFF
CDR3nt: TGTGCCAGCAGCATCCGGGGCCTACAAACCGAAGCTTTCTTT
j_gene: TRBJ1-1
abundance: -
d_gene: -
v_gene: TRBV3-1

CDR3aa: CASSGIQERMGEQYF
CDR3nt: TGTGCCAGCAGTGGAATACAGGAAAGGATGGGGGAGCAGTACTTC
j_gene: TRBJ2-7
abundance: -
d_gene: -
v_gene: TRBV2

CDR3aa: CASSLGPGNYGYTF
CDR3nt: TGTGCCAGCAGCCTCGGCCCCGGAAACTATGGCTACACCTTC
j_gene: TRBJ1-2
abundance: -
d_gene: -
v_gene: TRBV7-9

CDR3aa: CATLSRALGTDTEAFF
CDR3nt: TGTGCCACCTTAAGTAGGGCCTTGGGGACTGACACTGAAGCTTTCTTT
j_gene: TRBJ1-1
abundance: -
d_gene: -
v_gene: TRBV19

CDR3aa: CASSRRQGNEQFF
CDR3nt: TGTGCCAGCAGCCGCCGACAGGGCAATGAGCAGTTCTTC
j_gene: TRBJ2-1
abundance: once
d_gene: TRBD1
v_gene: TRBV7-9

CDR3aa: CASSPRTGLTYEQYF
CDR3nt: TGCGCCAGCAGCCCCCGGACAGGTCTAACCTACGAGCAGTACTTC
j_gene: TRBJ2-7
abundance: -
d_gene: TRBD1
v_gene: TRBV5-1

CDR3aa: CASTTTSGFYNEQFF
CDR3nt: TGTGCCAGCACTACGACTAGCGGCTTCTACAATGAGCAGTTCTTC
j_gene: TRBJ2-1
abundance: -
d_gene: TRBD2
v_gene: TRBV2

CDR3aa: CASSQGGTADEQYF
CDR3nt: TGCGCCAGCAGCCAAGGGGGTACCGCGGATGAGCAGTACTTC
j_gene: TRBJ2-7
abundance: -
d_gene: -
v_gene: TRBV4-3

CDR3aa: CASSYGDSLEQYF
CDR3nt: TGTGCCAGCAGTTACGGGGACAGCCTTGAGCAGTACTTC
j_gene: TRBJ2-7
abundance: -
d_gene: TRBD1
v_gene: TRBV6-5

CDR3aa: CASSQDRGRVQRIYF
CDR3nt: TGTGCCAGCAGCCAAGATCGCGGCAGGGTTCAAAGGATTTACTTC
j_gene: TRBJ2-5
abundance: -
d_gene: -
v_gene: TRBV4-2

CDR3aa: CASREYNEQFF
CDR3nt: TGTGCCAGCAGGGAATACAATGAGCAGTTCTTC
j_gene: TRBJ2-1
abundance: -
d_gene: -
v_gene: TRBV3-1

CDR3aa: CASTLGPGYNEQFF
CDR3nt: TGTGCCAGCACCCTTGGGCCAGGGTACAATGAGCAGTTCTTC
j_gene: TRBJ2-1
abundance: once
d_gene: -
v_gene: TRBV12-3/TRBV12-4

CDR3aa: CASSSNPGLPADTQYF
CDR3nt: TGTGCCAGCAGTTCCAACCCCGGACTCCCTGCAGATACGCAGTATTTT
j_gene: TRBJ2-3
abundance: -
d_gene: -
v_gene: TRBV27

CDR3aa: CASSEGGRPQETQYF
CDR3nt: TGTGCCAGCAGCGAAGGCGGGAGGCCCCAAGAGACCCAGTACTTC
j_gene: TRBJ2-5
abundance: -
d_gene: TRBD2
v_gene: TRBV9

CDR3aa: CAWGLSGRGYEQYF
CDR3nt: TGTGCCTGGGGCCTTAGCGGGAGGGGTTACGAGCAGTACTTC
j_gene: TRBJ2-7
abundance: -
d_gene: TRBD2
v_gene: TRBV30

CDR3aa: CSAQDSETYEQYF
CDR3nt: TGCAGCGCCCAAGACAGTGAAACCTACGAGCAGTACTTC
j_gene: TRBJ2-7
abundance: -
d_gene: -
v_gene: TRBV29-1

CDR3aa: CSVGEDTEAFF
CDR3nt: TGCAGCGTTGGGGAAGACACTGAAGCTTTCTTT
j_gene: TRBJ1-1
abundance: -
d_gene: -
v_gene: TRBV29-1

CDR3aa: CAWSVENRGPVSEQYF
CDR3nt: TGTGCCTGGAGTGTGGAGAACAGGGGGCCTGTAAGTGAGCAGTACTTC
j_gene: TRBJ2-7
abundance: -
d_gene: TRBD1
v_gene: TRBV30

CDR3aa: CASSSWATRSGYYEQYF
CDR3nt: TGTGCCAGCAGTTCCTGGGCCACCAGATCGGGGTACTACGAGCAGTACTTC
j_gene: TRBJ2-7
abundance: -
d_gene: -
v_gene: TRBV6-5

CDR3aa: CASSLFGTQYF
CDR3nt: TGTGCCAGCAGTTTATTTGGTACGCAGTATTTT
j_gene: TRBJ2-3
abundance: -
d_gene: -
v_gene: TRBV27

CDR3aa: CASSLEGAEAFF
CDR3nt: TGTGCCAGCAGCTTGGAGGGGGCTGAAGCTTTCTTT
j_gene: TRBJ1-1
abundance: -
d_gene: -
v_gene: TRBV5-4